Listed below are T cell receptor beta chains from one sample, sequenced in a study of CD8 T cells in Susac syndrome. In TCRdb, the immunoSEQ multiplex PCR reads were re-called with MiXCR into one record per CDR3 protein. The data contain about 70,000 distinct CDR3 sequences, 95% to 96% of them singletons. What was sequenced was CD4+ T cells from PBMCs. The origin of the receptors is a human donor with multiple sclerosis. The CDR3 runs from the conserved cysteine through the conserved F or W. Fields, in order: J gene, V gene, CDR3 protein.

>TRBJ2-5|TRBV28
CASRVSAGGGETQYF
>TRBJ2-3|TRBV11-2
CASSLDQDTQYF
>TRBJ1-2|TRBV5-1
CASSFITGQGAEGYTF
>TRBJ1-5|TRBV2
CASSDGTGDHQPQHF
>TRBJ2-3|TRBV5-1
CASSPEGLRADTQYF
>TRBJ2-1|TRBV20-1
CSARHPGVAGLYNEQFF
>TRBJ2-4|TRBV7-8
CASSLGTRQGTKNIQYF
>TRBJ2-7|TRBV29-1
CSAPQGSEQYF
>TRBJ1-2|TRBV18
CASSPLSDGYTF
>TRBJ2-1|TRBV10-1
CASSEGQAWDEQFF
>TRBJ2-7|TRBV12-3/TRBV12-4
CASNIASGGTYEQYF
>TRBJ1-1|TRBV3-1
CASSQPDRASEAFF
>TRBJ2-3|TRBV7-7
CASSRDRNTDTQYF
>TRBJ2-1|TRBV20-1
CSARASGDHNEQFF
>TRBJ2-7|TRBV7-6
CASSFGTTQDYEQYF
>TRBJ2-5|TRBV19
CASSNRDREETQYF
>TRBJ2-6|TRBV7-9
CASRPRVGGRSGANVLTF
>TRBJ2-7|TRBV19
CASRPGQGDFEQYF